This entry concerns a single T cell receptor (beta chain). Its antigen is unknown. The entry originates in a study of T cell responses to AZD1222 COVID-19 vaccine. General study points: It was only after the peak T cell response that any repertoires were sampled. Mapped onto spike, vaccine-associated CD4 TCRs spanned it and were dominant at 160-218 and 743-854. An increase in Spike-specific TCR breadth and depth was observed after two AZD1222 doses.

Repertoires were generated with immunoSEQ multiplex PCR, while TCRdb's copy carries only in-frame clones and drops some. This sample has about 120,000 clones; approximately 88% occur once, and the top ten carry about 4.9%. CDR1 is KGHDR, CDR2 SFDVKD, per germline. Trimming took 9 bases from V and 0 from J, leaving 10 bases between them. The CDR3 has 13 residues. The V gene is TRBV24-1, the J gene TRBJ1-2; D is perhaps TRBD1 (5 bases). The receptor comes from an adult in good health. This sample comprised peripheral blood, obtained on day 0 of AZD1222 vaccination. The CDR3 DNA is TGTGCCACCTCAGACAGATCTAACTATGGCTACACCTTC. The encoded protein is CATSDRSNYGYTF.